Listed below are T cell receptor beta chains from one sample, sequenced in a study of blood T cells in healthy people across ages. TCRdb re-analysed the 5' RACE reads in MiXCR, keeping a single row per CDR3 protein. The repertoire holds 800,000 to 1,300,000 distinct CDR3 sequences, approximately 26% seen once, with less than 0.85% in the top ten. This same sample was also part of a study on T cells of mothers and their children.

Specimen: blood. These receptor sequences come from a girl aged 2-10 years in good health. The CDR3 runs from the conserved cysteine through the conserved F or W. D genes are given only for firm matches. Part of the rows lack a size; the others show once, few, many or a class for expanded clones.

>TRBV5-1|13|TRBJ2-5|few|TRBD1
TGCGCCAGCAGCCCCGACAGGGTATTTGAGCAGTACTTC
CASSPDRVFEQYF
>TRBV20-1|16|TRBJ2-4|.|TRBD1
TGCAGTGCTAGAGACTGGGACAGACTAGCCAAAAACATTCAGTACTTC
CSARDWDRLAKNIQYF
>TRBV20-1|11|TRBJ1-6|.|.
TGCAGTGCCAGACAACAGGGTCTCCTCCACTTT
CSARQQGLLHF
>TRBV20-1|12|TRBJ1-2|.|.
TGCAGTGCCGAAATTGGGACGAAGGGCTACACCTTC
CSAEIGTKGYTF
>TRBV6-2/TRBV6-3|13|TRBJ1-1|.|.
TGTGCCAGCAGTACGACAGCGTACACTGAAGCTTTCTTT
CASSTTAYTEAFF
>TRBV11-2|12|TRBJ2-1|.|TRBD1
TGTGCCAGCAGCTCATTCCGGGACAGGTTTTACTTC
CASSSFRDRFYF
>TRBV11-2|16|TRBJ2-5|.|.
TGTGCCAGCAGCTCCCTTTGGGGACCCGACCAAGAGACCCAGTACTTC
CASSSLWGPDQETQYF
>TRBV2|17|TRBJ2-5|.|TRBD1
TGTGCCAGCAGTGACCTCTTCGGGACAGGGAAAGGAGAGACCCAGTACTTC
CASSDLFGTGKGETQYF
>TRBV7-3|16|TRBJ2-3|once|TRBD2
TGTGCCAGCAGCTCGCGAGGGACTAGCGGAACAGATACGCAGTATTTT
CASSSRGTSGTDTQYF
>TRBV5-1|13|TRBJ1-1|.|.
TGCGCCAGCAGCTTGGAAATTGAACTTGAAGCTTTCTTT
CASSLEIELEAFF
>TRBV6-4|14|TRBJ2-1|.|TRBD1
TGTGCCAGCAGCAAGGACAGGGCCTACAATGAGCAGTTCTTC
CASSKDRAYNEQFF
>TRBV29-1|12|TRBJ2-5|.|.
TGCAGCGTTGTGCGGAACGAAGAGACCCAGTACTTC
CSVVRNEETQYF
>TRBV5-1|15|TRBJ2-1|few|.
TGCGCCAGCAGCTTGGCTTCCAGGGGTGATAATGAGCAGTTCTTC
CASSLASRGDNEQFF
>TRBV20-1|13|TRBJ2-5|.|.
TGCAGTGCCCCGGGACCGTCAGAAGAGACCCAGTACTTC
CSAPGPSEETQYF
>TRBV20-1|13|TRBJ2-3|few|.
TGCAGTCCGCTCTGGGGGGCAAGAGATACGCAGTATTTT
CSPLWGARDTQYF
>TRBV7-3|16|TRBJ2-1|.|.
TGTGCCAGCAGCTTAACCGTTCGGCTAGCCCAGGATGAGCAGTTCTTC
CASSLTVRLAQDEQFF
>TRBV2|11|TRBJ2-5|.|.
TGTGCCAGCGCCCCCTCCTACGAGCAATACTTC
CASAPSYEQYF
>TRBV6-2/TRBV6-3|13|TRBJ2-3|.|.
TGTGCCAGCAGACCGGACGTAGCAGATACGCAGTATTTT
CASRPDVADTQYF
>TRBV7-3|14|TRBJ2-5|many|TRBD2
TGTGCCAGCAGCTTCAACGGGGGGGGAGAGACCCAGTACTTC
CASSFNGGGETQYF
>TRBV7-2|16|TRBJ1-1|.|.
TGTGCCAGCAGCTTAACCTTCGAGGCCAAGGTCACTGAAGCTTTCTTT
CASSLTFEAKVTEAFF
>TRBV7-8|15|TRBJ2-1|few|.
TGTGCCAGCAGCCCCCAAGGGAGACTAGGAGATGAGCAGTTCTTC
CASSPQGRLGDEQFF
>TRBV11-3|13|TRBJ2-7|.|TRBD2
TGTGCCAGCAGCCCTAGCGGGAGTTTCGAGCAGTACTTC
CASSPSGSFEQYF
>TRBV5-1|16|TRBJ2-2|.|TRBD1
TGCGCCAGCAGCAAAGGGGACAGCCCGAACACCGGGGAGCTGTTTTTT
CASSKGDSPNTGELFF
>TRBV12-3/TRBV12-4|13|TRBJ2-1|.|.
TGTGCCAGCAGTCCCGTTCCCAACAATGAGCAGTTCTTC
CASSPVPNNEQFF
>TRBV7-6|14|TRBJ1-5|few|.
TGTGCCAGCAGCTTAGGGCAGGGACTATGGCCCCAGCATTTT
CASSLGQGLWPQHF
>TRBV7-3|14|TRBJ2-5|.|.
TGTGCCAGCAGCAAAAGGGGGTACCAAGAGACCCAGTACTTC
CASSKRGYQETQYF
>TRBV9|19|TRBJ2-3|.|TRBD1
TGTGCCAGCAGCGCGCCGCAAGGACAGGGTCGGATTGGCACAGATACGCAGTATTTT
CASSAPQGQGRIGTDTQYF
>TRBV11-2|13|TRBJ2-5|.|.
TGTGCCAGCAGCCGTCCCGGCGGAGGGACCCAGTACTTC
CASSRPGGGTQYF
>TRBV27|15|TRBJ2-1|few|.
TGTGCCAGCAGTGTTGCGGCAGGCCTTACCAATGAGCAGTTCTTC
CASSVAAGLTNEQFF
>TRBV20-1|15|TRBJ2-1|.|TRBD1
TGCAGTGCCCACAACAGGGGGCTGGCCGCTTGGGAGCAGTTCTTC
CSAHNRGLAAWEQFF
>TRBV27|14|TRBJ1-4|.|TRBD1
TGTGCCAGCAGTCGGACAGGGGGAAATGAAAAACTGTTTTTT
CASSRTGGNEKLFF
>TRBV14|14|TRBJ1-1|.|.
TGTGCCAGCAGCCAGACTTCCTCGAACACTGAAGCTTTCTTT
CASSQTSSNTEAFF
>TRBV10-1|13|TRBJ1-1|few|TRBD1
TGCGCCAGCAGTGAGCTGAGGGACAGGGAAGCTTTCTTT
CASSELRDREAFF
>TRBV28|12|TRBJ2-7|.|.
TGTGCCAGCAGATATGGCTCCTACGAGCAGTACTTC
CASRYGSYEQYF
>TRBV7-3|14|TRBJ2-2|.|TRBD1
TGTGCCAGCAGCTCGGACAGGGTGGCCGGGGAGCTGTTTTTT
CASSSDRVAGELFF
>TRBV27|14|TRBJ1-1|.|.
TGTGCCAGCAGTTTAATGGCAGACGTGGGCTCGGCTTTCTTT
CASSLMADVGSAFF